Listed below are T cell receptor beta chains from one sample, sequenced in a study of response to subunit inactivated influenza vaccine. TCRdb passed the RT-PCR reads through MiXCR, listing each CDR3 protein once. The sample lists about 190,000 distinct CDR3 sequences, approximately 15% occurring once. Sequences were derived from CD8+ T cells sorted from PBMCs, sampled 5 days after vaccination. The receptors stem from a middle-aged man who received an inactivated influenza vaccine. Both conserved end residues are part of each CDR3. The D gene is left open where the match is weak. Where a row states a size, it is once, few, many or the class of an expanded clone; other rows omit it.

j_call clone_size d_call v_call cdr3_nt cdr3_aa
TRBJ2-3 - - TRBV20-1 TGCAGTGCTTTTGAGTTGGGGGCAGGGAATACGCAGTATTTT CSAFELGAGNTQYF
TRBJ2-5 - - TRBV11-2 TGTGCCAGCAGCTTAGGGTTCCAAGAGACCCAGTACTTC CASSLGFQETQYF
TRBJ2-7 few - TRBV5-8 TGTGCCAGCAGACTGGTTAGCGGTTTAGCCTACGAGCAGTACTTC CASRLVSGLAYEQYF
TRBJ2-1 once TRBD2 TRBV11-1 TGTGCCAGCAGCTTAGGGCTAGCGGGTCCCAATGAGCAGTTCTTC CASSLGLAGPNEQFF
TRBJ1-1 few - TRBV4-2 TGTGCCAGCAGCCAAGATGGGCTGGGGGACACTGAAGCTTTCTTT CASSQDGLGDTEAFF
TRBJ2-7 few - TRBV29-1 TGCAGCGTTGGGCGGATGCGGGATCAGTACTTC CSVGRMRDQYF
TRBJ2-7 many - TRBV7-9 TGTGCCAGCAGCTTAGACACCTCCTACGAGCAGTACTTC CASSLDTSYEQYF
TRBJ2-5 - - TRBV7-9 TGTGCCAGCAGCTTAGGTGGGACAGAGACCCAGTACTTC CASSLGGTETQYF
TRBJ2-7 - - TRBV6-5 TGTGCCAGCAGTTACCGGGGGACACTTTCCGAGCAGTACTTC CASSYRGTLSEQYF
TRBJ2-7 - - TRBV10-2 TGCGCCAGCAGTGGGTCTAAGGGGGCCTACGAGCAGTACTTC CASSGSKGAYEQYF
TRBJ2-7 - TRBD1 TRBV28 TGTGCCAGCAGTTCCTCTGACAGGGACGAGCAGTACTTC CASSSSDRDEQYF
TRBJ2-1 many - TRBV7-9 TGTGCCAGCAGCCGGAACAATGAGCAGTTCTTC CASSRNNEQFF
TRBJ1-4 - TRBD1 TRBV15 TGTGCCACCAGCCTGGGACAGCAAGGAGAAAAACTGTTTTTT CATSLGQQGEKLFF
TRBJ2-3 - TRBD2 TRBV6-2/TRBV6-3 TGTGCCAGCAGTTACCGACTAGCGGGGGAGACTAGCACAGATACGCAGTATTTT CASSYRLAGETSTDTQYF
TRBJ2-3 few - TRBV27 TGTGCCAGCAGTTTCCTCTCTCCACCAGATACGCAGTATTTT CASSFLSPPDTQYF
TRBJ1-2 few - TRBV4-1 TGCGCCAGCAGCCAAGACGGGTACGGGGGCTATGGCTACACCTTC CASSQDGYGGYGYTF
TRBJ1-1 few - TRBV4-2 TGTGCCAGCAGCGCGAGGGGGGTAAACACTGAAGCTTTCTTT CASSARGVNTEAFF
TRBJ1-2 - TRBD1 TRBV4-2 TGTGCCAGCAGCCACCCGACGGGCAGGGGGCAGGATGGCTACACCTTC CASSHPTGRGQDGYTF
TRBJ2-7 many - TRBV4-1 TGCGCCAGCAGCCAGATCTCGGCAGCCACCTACGAGCAGTACTTC CASSQISAATYEQYF
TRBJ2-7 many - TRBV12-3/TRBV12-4 TGTGCCAGCAGCCTTACCCCTTTAGGGGAGCAGTACTTC CASSLTPLGEQYF
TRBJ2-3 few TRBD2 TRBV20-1 TGCAGTGCTATGGGACTAGCGGACCGACTAAGCACAGATACGCAGTATTTT CSAMGLADRLSTDTQYF
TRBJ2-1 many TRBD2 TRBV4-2 TGTGCCAGCAGCCAACGAACAGCGGGAGGGCCTTTAGGCGAGCAGTTCTTC CASSQRTAGGPLGEQFF
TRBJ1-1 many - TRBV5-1 TGCGCCAGCAGCTTCACGGTAGGAGTGAACACTGAAGCTTTCTTT CASSFTVGVNTEAFF
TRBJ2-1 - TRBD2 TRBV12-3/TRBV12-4 TGTGCCAGCAGACGACTAGCGGGGGGGCGGGATGAGCAGTTCTTC CASRRLAGGRDEQFF
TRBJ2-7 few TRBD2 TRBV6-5 TGTGCCAGCACCTACTGGGGGGGAGGGCCCTCGGTAGAGCAGTACTTC CASTYWGGGPSVEQYF
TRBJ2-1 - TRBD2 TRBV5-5 TGTGCCAGCAGCTTTAGACTAGCGGGAGTTTATGAGCAGTTCTTC CASSFRLAGVYEQFF
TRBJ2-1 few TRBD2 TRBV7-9 TGTGCCAGCAGCTTGGGACTAGGGTACAATGAGCAGTTCTTC CASSLGLGYNEQFF
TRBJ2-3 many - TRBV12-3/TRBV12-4 TGTGCCAGCAGTCCAACTACAGGGTTCACAGATACGCAGTATTTT CASSPTTGFTDTQYF
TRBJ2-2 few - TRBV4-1 TGCGCCAGCAGCCAAGTCCCAGGGGCCCTGAACACCGGGGAGCTGTTTTTT CASSQVPGALNTGELFF
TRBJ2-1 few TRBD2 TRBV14 TGTGCCAGCAGCCATGAGGGGACTAGCGGACTTCCCGTTACCTACAATGAGCAGTTCTTC CASSHEGTSGLPVTYNEQFF
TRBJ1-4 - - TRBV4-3 TGCGCCAGCAGCCAAGCCCCGGCCGAAGGGGCTAATGAAAAACTGTTTTTT CASSQAPAEGANEKLFF
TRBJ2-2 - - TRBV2 TGTGCCAGCAGTGAAGACGGGGCGGACGGTTCGAACACCGGGGAGCTGTTTTTT CASSEDGADGSNTGELFF
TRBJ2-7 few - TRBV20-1 TGCAGTGCTAGAGTGGGACGGGAGAGCTACGAGCAGTACTTC CSARVGRESYEQYF
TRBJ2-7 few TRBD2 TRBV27 TGTGCCAGCAGTTTATCTTCCACTAGCGGGGACTACGAGCAGTACTTC CASSLSSTSGDYEQYF